This T cell receptor (beta chain) was captured by sequencing in a study of human T cells and chemical hapten exposure. Study-level background: Patients, mostly women, had alopecia areata, alopecia totalis or alopecia universalis.

The V gene's germline CDR1 is LGHNA and CDR2 YSLEER. The CDR3 covers 15 residues. The V and J ends lost 1 base and 5 bases, in that order; junction bases with no gene match: 7. On this clonotype itself: Its antigen remains unknown.

Single cDNA molecules in the library carried unique molecular identifiers attached during preparation. MiXCR was run by TCRdb on the RACE reads, yielding one entry per CDR3 protein. The sample lists tens of thousands of distinct CDR3 sequences, roughly 12% occurring once. Documented time point: pre-sensitization, week 0. Described treatment: therapeutic diphenylcyclopropenone sensitization with weekly scalp DPC. Extraction of total RNA was performed on unfractionated whole blood. General study results and limits: Large CDR3 similarity clusters arose significantly more often from expanded TCRs than from controls.

This clonotype was obtained from a woman aged 40 to 49 with alopecia areata. Some clones in this sample may be carry-over from other donors' samples. This chain connects TRBV4-3 to TRBJ2-7; TRBD1 agrees at 8 bases. The sample in question was whole blood, obtained in connection with sensitization to the hapten diphenylcyclopropenone (DPC). The CDR3 sequence: CASSQVLNRGNEQYF. The CDR3 nucleotides read TGCGCCAGCAGCCAAGTATTGAACAGGGGGAACGAGCAGTACTTC.